What follows are 29 T cell receptor beta chains derived from one specimen sequenced in a study of monozygotic twins with inflammatory bowel disease. From the 5' RACE reads, TCRdb lists one entry per CDR3 protein and no DNA. In all, the sample yields around 400,000 distinct CDR3 sequences. The sample consisted of blood. These receptors all come from a human donor with ulcerative colitis or Crohn's disease, or a healthy co-twin of an affected twin (not recorded which).

The chain employs TRBV18 and TRBJ1-1; TCRdb's D gene call, TRBD1, goes unchecked for lack of DNA. CDR3 length equals 16 residues. The germline V gene has CDR1 KGHSH and CDR2 LQKENI. The CDR3 reads CASSPGTGGSETEAFF.

The J gene is TRBJ2-1, the V gene TRBV7-2; lacking DNA, the TRBD2 call made by TCRdb goes unchecked. The CDR3 runs to 16 residues. Looked up from germline, CDR1 is SGHTA and CDR2 is FQGNSA. The CDR3 loop is CASSRWGLAGNNEQFF.

Here the CDR3 reads CSVETSQGETQYF. The rearrangement links TRBV29-1 to TRBJ2-5; TCRdb outputs TRBD1, but without DNA this stays unchecked. CDR3 size: 13 residues. Per the germline V gene, CDR1 is SQVTM and CDR2 is ANQGSEA.

The chain carries TRBV5-1 and TRBJ1-2; TCRdb's D gene call, TRBD1, goes unchecked for lack of DNA. Germline V gene data show CDR1 as SGHRS and CDR2 as YFSETQ. The CDR3 is 15 amino acids. The CDR3: CASSLKGDGFGGYTF. The whole variable domain, filled in from reference TRBV5-1 and TRBJ1-2, reads KAGVTQTPRYLIKTRGQQVTLSCSPISGHRSVSWYQQTPGQGLQFLFEYFSETQRNKGNFPGRFSGRQFSNSRSEMNVSTLELGDSALYLCASSLKGDGFGGYTFGSGTRLTVV.

The rearrangement links TRBV6-2 or TRBV6-3 to TRBJ2-1. The CDR3 loop spans 16 amino acids. Germline V gene sequence: CDR1 MNHEY, CDR2 SVGEGT. The CDR3 spells CASSYSLLSSPNEQFF.

This chain links TRBV7-9 with TRBJ2-7; TCRdb gives TRBD2 as the D gene, but with no DNA this cannot be confirmed. The CDR3 totals 12 residues. The germline CDR1 and CDR2 sequences are SEHNR and FQNEAQ (reference sequence). The CDR3 is CASSPGLRRQYF.

The rearrangement links TRBV3-1 to TRBJ1-4; the TCRdb call, TRBD1, lacks DNA for checking. Looked up from germline, CDR1 is LGHDT and CDR2 is YNNKEL (reference sequence). The CDR3 totals 15 residues. The CDR3 protein is CASSQDQGAQEKLFF.

The chain combines TRBV19 with TRBJ1-1; TCRdb reports TRBD1, a call that lacks DNA to check it against. Germline V lookup: CDR1 LNHDA, CDR2 SQIVND (reference sequence). The CDR3 is 13 residues long. CDR3: CASLHRELTEAFF.

The rearrangement links TRBV6-6 to TRBJ2-7; without DNA, the TCRdb call of TRBD1 cannot be checked. The germline V gene has CDR1 MNHNY and CDR2 SVGAGI (reference sequence). The CDR3 has 12 amino acids. The CDR3 sequence is CAARRGSYEQYF.

The chain couples TRBV11-2 to TRBJ1-3; the D call from TCRdb, TRBD1, cannot be confirmed without DNA. This CDR3 spans 15 amino acids. Germline V gene sequence: CDR1 SGHAT, CDR2 FQNNGV. The CDR3 protein is CASSPPRAAGNTIYF.

The rearrangement uses TRBV7-2 and TRBJ2-1; the D gene TCRdb calls, TRBD2, cannot be checked with no DNA. This CDR3 is built from 14 residues. Germline V CDR1 and CDR2: SGHTA, FQGNSA. CDR3 sequence: CAAAPGLAVYEQFF. Variable domain in full (rest from reference TRBV7-2 and TRBJ2-1): GAGVSQSPSNKVTEKGKDVELRCDPISGHTALYWYRQSLGQGLEFLIYFQGNSAPDKSGLPSDRFSAERTGGSVSTLTIQRTQQEDSAVYLCAAAPGLAVYEQFFGPGTRLTVL.

The chain links TRBV5-4 to TRBJ2-1; TCRdb designates TRBD2, a call that cannot be tested without DNA. Germline CDR1 SGHNT, CDR2 YYREEE (reference sequence). The CDR3 loop spans 12 amino acids. CDR3 sequence reads: CASSLREDVKFF.

The J gene is TRBJ2-7, the V gene TRBV14; the D gene TCRdb calls, TRBD1, cannot be checked with no DNA. There are 15 residues in the CDR3. Germline-derived CDR1 and CDR2 are SGHDN and FVKESK. This chain's CDR3 is CASSPRDRGNYEQYF.

The J gene is TRBJ2-3, the V gene TRBV6-2 or TRBV6-3; TCRdb's D call of TRBD2 is untestable without DNA. CDR1 MNHEY and CDR2 SVGEGT come from the germline V gene. The CDR3 runs to 14 residues. The CDR3 reads CASRFGGGTDTQYF.

The chain joins TRBV7-2 to TRBJ2-6; as DNA is missing, the TRBD2 call by TCRdb cannot be tested. The CDR3 spans 14 residues. Germline values: CDR1 SGHTA, CDR2 FQGNSA. CDR3 protein: CASSSEGGANVLTF.

The chain combines TRBV14 with TRBJ1-1. CDR1 and CDR2 from the germline V gene are SGHDN and FVKESK. The CDR3 loop spans 17 amino acids. The CDR3 sequence: CASSQPLGGGANTEAFF.

The rearrangement uses TRBV27 and TRBJ2-7; the D gene TCRdb calls, TRBD2, cannot be checked with no DNA. The germline gives CDR1 MNHEY, CDR2 SMNVEV (reference sequence). This CDR3 region has 16 residues. CDR3 residues: CASSLSAGSGWYEQYF.

V gene TRBV4-3 combines with J gene TRBJ1-3. The germline CDR1 and CDR2 sequences are LGHNA and YSLEER. The CDR3 contains 16 residues. The CDR3 sequence is CASSQAISSSGNTIYF.

This sequence joins TRBV12-3 or TRBV12-4 and TRBJ2-2; checking the TCRdb D call of TRBD1 is not possible without DNA. The CDR3 covers 16 residues. This chain's CDR3 is CASDLLGLTNTGELFF.

CDR3 residues: CASSLFVTDTQYF. The V and J genes are TRBV5-1 and TRBJ2-3. The germline CDR1 and CDR2 sequences are SGHRS and YFSETQ. The CDR3 consists of 13 residues.

This sequence joins TRBV7-2 and TRBJ2-3; TCRdb's assignment of TRBD2 cannot be checked, as there is no DNA. CDR1 is SGHTA, CDR2 FQGNSA, per germline. This CDR3 is 17 amino acids long. Here the CDR3 reads CASSPPGLATSGDTQYF.

The chain couples TRBV11-3 to TRBJ2-5. This CDR3 comprises 12 residues. CDR1 is SGHNT and CDR2 is YENEEA in the germline V gene. CDR3 sequence: CASSSTQETQYF.

The CDR3: CSAQPGSPSYEQYF. The V call is TRBV20-1, the J call TRBJ2-7; no DNA is available, so the TRBD1 call from TCRdb remains unchecked. This CDR3 has 14 residues. Germline CDR1 reads DFQATT; CDR2 reads SNEGSKA (reference sequence).

V gene TRBV28 combines with J gene TRBJ2-4. Germline V lookup: CDR1 MDHEN, CDR2 SYDVKM. The CDR3 covers 13 residues. CDR3 residues: CARWVIAKNIQYF.

This chain connects TRBV5-1 to TRBJ1-2; TCRdb names TRBD1, which stays unverified in the absence of DNA. The germline CDR1 and CDR2 sequences are SGHRS and YFSETQ. The length of the CDR3 is 15 residues. This chain's CDR3 is CASSPLPGGAEGYTF.

This chain uses TRBV5-1 with TRBJ1-5. This CDR3 spans 16 amino acids. Germline assignment: CDR1 SGHRS and CDR2 YFSETQ. The CDR3 region is CASSLGAGGNNQPQHF.

V is TRBV5-1 and J is TRBJ1-2. CDR3 length equals 15 residues. CDR1 and CDR2 (germline): SGHRS, YFSETQ. CDR3 loop: CASSFEVTVNYGYTF.

The chain joins TRBV7-2 to TRBJ2-2. The germline V gene encodes CDR1 SGHTA and CDR2 FQGNSA. This CDR3 has 15 amino acids. CDR3 protein: CASSLGFGWGGELFF.

The chain employs TRBV18 and TRBJ2-7; TCRdb returns TRBD1, unconfirmable since there is no DNA. The CDR3 spans 16 residues. The germline CDR1 and CDR2 sequences are KGHSH and LQKENI. The CDR3 is CASSLTTGDIPYEQYF.